This is a list of T cell receptor beta chains from one sample in a study of cytomegalovirus exposure and HLA in healthy donors. Libraries were prepared by immunoSEQ multiplex PCR; TCRdb keeps only in-frame clonotypes and omits some of them. The table includes approximately 130,000 clones, around 80% detected once. Sequencing was done on a sample of PBMCs. The source of these receptors is a woman between 40 and 55 years old in good health and CMV-seronegative. Both conserved end residues are part of each CDR3. D genes are given only for firm matches. Rows may omit the clone size; those that give it use once, few, many or a size class.

cdr3_length	v_call	clone_size	d_call	j_call	cdr3_aa	cdr3_nt
15	TRBV12-5	NA	NA	TRBJ2-5	CASGLVRVSQETQYF	TGTGCTAGTGGTTTGGTACGCGTCTCTCAAGAGACCCAGTACTTC
14	TRBV6-5	few	NA	TRBJ2-7	CASSSKGESYEQYF	TGTGCCAGCAGTTCAAAGGGGGAATCCTACGAGCAGTACTTC
15	TRBV6-6	NA	TRBD1	TRBJ1-3	CASRGTGVSGNTIYF	TGTGCCAGCAGGGGGACAGGCGTCTCTGGAAACACCATATATTTT
15	TRBV7-9	NA	TRBD1	TRBJ2-7	CASSFLQGARDEQYF	TGTGCCAGCAGCTTCCTACAGGGGGCTAGGGACGAGCAGTACTTC
15	TRBV27	NA	NA	TRBJ2-7	CASSTRQVFPYEQYF	TGTGCCAGCAGTACCCGACAGGTATTCCCCTACGAGCAGTACTTC
15	TRBV4-3	NA	NA	TRBJ2-2	CASSQDMAVTGELFF	TGCGCCAGCAGCCAAGATATGGCAGTCACCGGGGAGCTGTTTTTT
13	TRBV19	NA	TRBD1	TRBJ2-5	CASSGQGEETQYF	TGTGCCAGTAGTGGACAGGGAGAAGAGACCCAGTACTTC
14	TRBV5-6	NA	NA	TRBJ2-5	CASILLGREETQYF	TGTGCCAGCATCCTGCTTGGTCGGGAAGAGACCCAGTACTTC
15	TRBV7-2	few	TRBD1	TRBJ1-6	CASSPRVTGNSPLHF	TGTGCCAGCAGCCCAAGGGTGACAGGGAATTCACCCCTCCACTTT
15	TRBV2	once	NA	TRBJ2-2	CASRGGLGVTGELFF	TGTGCCAGCAGGGGGGGACTCGGGGTTACCGGGGAGCTGTTTTTT
14	TRBV9	NA	NA	TRBJ2-7	CASSPRGDLYEQYF	TGTGCCAGCAGCCCGCGGGGTGATTTGTACGAGCAGTACTTC
16	TRBV11-2	once	TRBD2	TRBJ2-5	CASSSWTSGGQETQYF	TGTGCCAGCAGCTCGTGGACTAGCGGGGGGCAAGAGACCCAGTACTTC
12	TRBV19	NA	TRBD1	TRBJ2-7	CASSPGGYEQYF	TGTGCCAGTAGTCCAGGGGGCTACGAGCAGTACTTC
14	TRBV27	NA	NA	TRBJ2-6	CASGVVSGANVLTF	TGTGCCAGCGGTGTGGTTAGCGGGGCCAACGTCCTGACTTTC
14	TRBV6-1	NA	NA	TRBJ1-5	CASSSPGRNQPQHF	TGTGCCAGCAGCTCCCCAGGGAGGAATCAGCCCCAGCATTTT
12	TRBV6-6	few	TRBD2	TRBJ2-1	CASISSGDEQFF	TGTGCCAGCATATCTAGCGGCGATGAGCAGTTCTTC
13	TRBV23-1	NA	NA	TRBJ1-6	CASSPGVNSPLHF	TGCGCCAGCAGCCCGGGTGTAAATTCACCCCTCCACTTT
14	TRBV6-1	NA	TRBD1	TRBJ1-1	CASSESADRGLAFF	TGTGCCAGCAGTGAATCTGCAGACAGGGGGCTAGCTTTCTTT
15	TRBV7-2	NA	TRBD2	TRBJ2-2	CASGGVGPYSGELFF	TGTGCCAGCGGGGGGGTGGGACCCTACAGCGGGGAGCTGTTTTTT
14	TRBV4-1	NA	NA	TRBJ1-1	CASSQDWGDSEAFF	TGCGCCAGCAGCCAAGATTGGGGGGACTCTGAAGCTTTCTTT
13	TRBV5-5	NA	NA	TRBJ2-7	CASSPGHLNEQYF	TGTGCCAGCAGCCCGGGACACCTAAACGAGCAGTACTTC
13	TRBV29-1	NA	NA	TRBJ1-1	CSAVNAQVAEAFF	TGCAGCGCCGTGAACGCGCAGGTCGCTGAAGCTTTCTTT
13	TRBV2	NA	TRBD1	TRBJ2-3	CASGQDATDTQYF	TGTGCCAGCGGACAGGACGCCACAGATACGCAGTATTTT
12	TRBV6-6	NA	NA	TRBJ1-5	CASRTRGQPQHF	TGTGCCAGCAGGACCAGGGGTCAGCCCCAGCATTTT
15	TRBV7-8	NA	NA	TRBJ1-6	CASSLAGKPNSPLHF	TGTGCCAGCAGCTTAGCCGGGAAGCCCAATTCACCCCTCCACTTT
15	TRBV4-2	NA	NA	TRBJ2-1	CASSQDRITYNEQFF	TGTGCCAGCAGCCAAGACAGGATTACCTACAATGAGCAGTTCTTC
14	TRBV5-1	NA	TRBD1	TRBJ2-2	CASADRGETGELFF	TGCGCCAGCGCGGACAGGGGCGAAACCGGGGAGCTGTTTTTT
17	TRBV2	once	TRBD1	TRBJ1-4	CASSGPATGTGEEKLFF	TGTGCCAGCAGTGGGCCTGCCACCGGGACAGGGGAGGAAAAACTGTTTTTT
15	TRBV5-4	NA	TRBD2	TRBJ2-7	CASSRAGGGSYEQYF	TGTGCCAGCAGCCGGGCGGGAGGGGGATCCTACGAGCAGTACTTC
12	TRBV29-1	NA	NA	TRBJ1-2	CSTTGQQNGYTF	TGCAGCACGACGGGACAACAAAATGGCTACACCTTC
15	TRBV19	NA	TRBD1	TRBJ2-5	CATRSPGQGWETQYF	TGTGCCACCAGATCACCGGGACAGGGTTGGGAGACCCAGTACTTC
14	TRBV5-1	few	TRBD1	TRBJ1-2	CASSLATGNYGYTF	TGCGCCAGCAGCTTGGCGACAGGGAACTATGGCTACACCTTC
11	TRBV19	NA	NA	TRBJ1-4	CASSRDEKLFF	TGTGCCAGTAGCCGGGATGAAAAACTGTTTTTT
15	TRBV5-6	NA	TRBD2	TRBJ2-3	CASDDGGSPRDTQYF	TGTGCCAGCGATGACGGCGGGAGTCCGAGGGATACGCAGTATTTT
13	TRBV2	NA	NA	TRBJ1-1	CASSENRNTEAFF	TGTGCCAGCAGTGAAAACAGAAACACTGAAGCTTTCTTT
14	TRBV2	NA	NA	TRBJ1-2	CASSDGAPPVGYTF	TGTGCCAGCAGTGATGGGGCCCCCCCTGTAGGCTACACCTTC